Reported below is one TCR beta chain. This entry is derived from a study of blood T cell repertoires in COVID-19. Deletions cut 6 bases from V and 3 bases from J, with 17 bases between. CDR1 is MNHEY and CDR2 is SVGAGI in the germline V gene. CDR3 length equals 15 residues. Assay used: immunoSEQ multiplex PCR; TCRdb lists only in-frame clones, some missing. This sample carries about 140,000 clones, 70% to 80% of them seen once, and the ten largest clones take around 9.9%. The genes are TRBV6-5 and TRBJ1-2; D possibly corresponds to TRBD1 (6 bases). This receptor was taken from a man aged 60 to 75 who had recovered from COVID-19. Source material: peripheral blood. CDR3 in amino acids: CASSPGGAEDYGYTF. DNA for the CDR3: TGTGCCAGCAGCCCCGGGGGGGCAGAGGACTATGGCTACACCTTC.